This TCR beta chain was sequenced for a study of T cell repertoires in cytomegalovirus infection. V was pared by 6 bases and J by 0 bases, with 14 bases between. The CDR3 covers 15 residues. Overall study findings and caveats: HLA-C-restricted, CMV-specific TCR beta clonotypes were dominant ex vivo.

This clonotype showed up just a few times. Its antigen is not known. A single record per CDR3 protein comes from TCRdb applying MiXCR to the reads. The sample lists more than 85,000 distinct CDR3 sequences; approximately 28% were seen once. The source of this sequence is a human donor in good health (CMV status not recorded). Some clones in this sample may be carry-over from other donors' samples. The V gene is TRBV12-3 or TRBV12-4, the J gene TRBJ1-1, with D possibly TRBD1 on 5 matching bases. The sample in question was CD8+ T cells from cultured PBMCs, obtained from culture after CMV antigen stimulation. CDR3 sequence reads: CASSTSTVVNTEAFF. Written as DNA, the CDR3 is TGTGCCAGCAGCACCTCGACAGTGGTGAACACTGAAGCTTTCTTT.